These T cell receptor beta chains were read from a single sample in a study of T cells expressing NK-cell markers. Reprocessing the 5' RACE reads, TCRdb reports a single entry for every CDR3 protein and omits DNA. The specimen's table records 130,000 to 150,000 distinct CDR3 sequences. Source material: blood T cells: a sorted CD56 or NKG2C T cell subset, CD4+ or CD8+ T cells, or bulk PBMC T cells (not recorded which). The receptors stem from a man aged 18 to 29 in good health. The CDR3 runs from the conserved cysteine through the conserved F or W.

>TRBV7-9|TRBJ2-5
CASSVPGPQETQYF
>TRBV10-3|TRBJ2-7
CAIQPEDRTYEQYF
>TRBV7-8|TRBJ1-1
CASSLVGNTEAFF
>TRBV29-1|TRBJ1-1
CSVPDSNTEAFF
>TRBV5-1|TRBJ1-2
CASSLTDNYGYTF
>TRBV14|TRBJ2-5
CASSQDMETQYF
>TRBV27|TRBJ2-5
CASSLSPTQTQYF
>TRBV20-1|TRBJ2-1
CSASSGRSNEQFF
>TRBV28|TRBJ2-5
CARRSGTQETQYF
>TRBV7-9|TRBJ2-1
CASSPTPLDNEQFF
>TRBV29-1|TRBJ2-1
CSPRLAGPSYNEQFF
>TRBV11-2|TRBJ2-3
CASSSVVAGGPADTQYF
>TRBV27|TRBJ1-1
CASSLIDRNTEAFF
>TRBV7-8|TRBJ2-3
CASSYGLAGDTQYF
>TRBV6-6|TRBJ1-2
CASSGTGFNGYTF
>TRBV5-6|TRBJ2-7
CASSLAGAIAYEQYF
>TRBV5-1|TRBJ2-1
CASNPATYNEQFF
>TRBV5-6|TRBJ2-5
CASSLEEGFQETQYF
>TRBV4-1|TRBJ2-1
CASSQDRTSGRYGNEQFF
>TRBV19|TRBJ2-2
CASREGSATGELFF
>TRBV4-1|TRBJ1-1
CASSQGRIEAFF
>TRBV12-3/TRBV12-4|TRBJ2-2
CASTSQNTGELFF
>TRBV25-1|TRBJ2-3
CASSSGTSTDTQYF
>TRBV12-3/TRBV12-4|TRBJ2-5
CASRSTGGGPRETQYF
>TRBV7-2|TRBJ2-5
CASSFYRGSQETQYF
>TRBV11-3|TRBJ1-3
CASSLEVGRISGNTIYF
>TRBV15|TRBJ2-5
CATSRDLAGDEETQYF
>TRBV6-1|TRBJ2-1
CASSPRSSYNEQFF
>TRBV5-6|TRBJ2-1
CASSSVFLDSYNEQFF
>TRBV21-1|TRBJ2-7
CASSHQQGPNHEQYF
>TRBV12-3/TRBV12-4|TRBJ2-5
CASSSRQKQETQYF
>TRBV7-6|TRBJ1-4
CASSPGDRAAFGPYEKLFF
>TRBV4-2|TRBJ2-6
CASSQETGTGANVLTF
>TRBV6-5|TRBJ2-1
CASSYSILAVSSYNEQFF
>TRBV7-6|TRBJ2-7
CASSPPMTGIDEQYF
>TRBV7-9|TRBJ2-2
CASSLHADGELFF
>TRBV18|TRBJ2-1
CASSPGQDLFNEQFF
>TRBV7-9|TRBJ2-2
CASSLTMTGELFF
>TRBV19|TRBJ2-1
CASRSQGIVGNEQFF
>TRBV3-1|TRBJ2-7
CASSQGLGGSYEQYF
>TRBV2|TRBJ2-1
CASSEEVIISSYNEQFF
>TRBV15|TRBJ2-5
CATSASDRQEQETQYF
>TRBV4-1|TRBJ2-1
CASSQTLSHNEQFF
>TRBV7-9|TRBJ2-2
CASRDRILDTGELFF
>TRBV28|TRBJ2-1
CASTPLGLAGYNEQFF
>TRBV9|TRBJ2-1
CASSPVSGPSYNEQFF
>TRBV2|TRBJ2-1
CASSGPGGTSIDEQFF
>TRBV27|TRBJ2-5
CASRRGTGGAQETQYF
>TRBV4-1|TRBJ2-3
CASSPRDRGGDTQYF
>TRBV7-3|TRBJ2-2
CASSRDPLAAGELFF
>TRBV14|TRBJ2-5
CASSQAQAAPPQETQYF
>TRBV27|TRBJ2-3
CASSPAGGSSTDTQYF